Listed here are 15 T cell receptor beta chains from one sample, sequenced in a study of CD8 T cells in Susac syndrome. cDNA came from around 0.5 to 1 ug RNA primed by random hexamers. TCRdb re-called the immunoSEQ multiplex PCR reads with MiXCR, one entry per CDR3 protein. Among about 300,000 distinct CDR3 sequences, roughly 85% were seen once, and the ten largest hold roughly 0.21%. The sample comprised CD8+ T cells from PBMCs. All receptors derive from a human donor with multiple sclerosis.

The rearrangement uses TRBV28 and TRBJ1-3; D uncertain. Between the trimmed V and J ends, which lost 3 bases and 2 bases, there was a span of 5 bases. The CDR3 covers 13 residues. Per germline, CDR1 MDHEN and CDR2 SYDVKM. The CDR3 sequence: CASSFQTGNTIYF. The DNA of the CDR3 is TGTGCCAGCAGTTTCCAGACTGGAAACACCATATATTTT.

The rearrangement uses TRBV20-1 and TRBJ2-1; 7 nucleotides align to TRBD2. Germline CDR1 is DFQATT and CDR2 is SNEGSKA (reference sequence). V shed 2 bases and J 8 bases; nucleotides not matched to a gene: 15. This CDR3 region has 16 residues. CDR3 nucleotide sequence: TGCAGTGCTAGAAATACCGGGGGGAGGGTGGTGCATGAGCAGTTCTTC. This gives the protein CSARNTGGRVVHEQFF.

This chain joins TRBV29-1 and TRBJ2-2; 7 bases map to TRBD1. The CDR3 totals 16 residues. V was clipped by 7 bases and J by 3 bases; unmatched bases: 14. Germline CDR1 SQVTM, CDR2 ANQGSEA. The CDR3 sequence: CSATSPRTGYTGELFF. Here the CDR3 DNA reads TGCAGCGCTACCTCTCCCCGGACAGGCTACACCGGGGAGCTGTTTTTT.

The V call is TRBV6-2 or TRBV6-3, the J call TRBJ1-1; D is possibly TRBD1 (6 bases). Germline CDR1 and CDR2: MNHEY and SVGEGT. V was cut by 7 bases and J by 1 base, with 16 bases left in between. The CDR3 sequence is 15 residues long. The CDR3 spells CASNHSHRENTEAFF. For the CDR3, the DNA is TGTGCCAGCAACCATTCCCACAGGGAGAACACTGAAGCTTTCTTT.

The chain is built from TRBV18 and TRBJ2-7; D might be TRBD1 or TRBD2, each matching 5 bases. Germline CDR1 is KGHSH and CDR2 is LQKENI. The CDR3 runs 13 residues. V was clipped by 8 bases and J by 5 bases, with 16 bases between them. CDR3 nucleotides: TGTGCCAGCCGCTCGGGACGAACCCACGAGCAGTACTTC. Protein product: CASRSGRTHEQYF.

The rearrangement links TRBV20-1 to TRBJ1-3; D call uncertain. The germline V and J ends were trimmed by 2 bases and 0 bases, with 14 bases remaining between them. This CDR3 has 16 amino acids. Germline V gene data show CDR1 as DFQATT and CDR2 as SNEGSKA (reference sequence). The CDR3 DNA is TGCAGTGCTAGAATGGGGTGGGTTAGCTCTGGAAACACCATATATTTT. Translated: CSARMGWVSSGNTIYF.

V is TRBV5-6 and J is TRBJ2-3, with no clear D. This CDR3 has 16 amino acids. V was trimmed by 0 bases and J by 2 bases, leaving 13 bases between them. Germline-derived CDR1 and CDR2 are SGHDT and YYEEEE. The DNA of the CDR3 is TGTGCCAGCAGCTTGGCGCCTCAGGCCTCCACAGATACGCAGTATTTT. Translation gives CASSLAPQASTDTQYF.

This clonotype was seen only a few times. The V call is TRBV13, the J call TRBJ2-7; 9 nucleotides agree with TRBD1. The CDR3 contains 15 residues. Germline values: CDR1 PRHDT, CDR2 FYEKMQ (reference sequence). J gave up 7 bases and V 3 bases, and 10 bases lay outside the gene matches. The CDR3 nucleotides are TGTGCCAGCAGCTTCGACTTAGTCGGGACAGGGGAGCAGTACTTC. It is translated as CASSFDLVGTGEQYF.

V and J are TRBV6-5 and TRBJ2-7, with D maybe TRBD2 (6 bases). The length of the CDR3 is 15 residues. Trimming cost V 2 bases and J 6 bases, with 17 bases left between them. Looked up from germline, CDR1 is MNHEY and CDR2 is SVGAGI. CDR3 loop: CASSYLQGSGSEQYF. CDR3 nucleotides: TGTGCCAGCAGTTACCTCCAAGGATCCGGGAGCGAGCAGTACTTC.

This clonotype was found a few times. The rearrangement links TRBV6-2 or TRBV6-3 to TRBJ2-7; D gene ambiguous. Trimming shortened V by 0 bases and J by 9 bases, and 18 bases separated the two germline ends. The germline gives CDR1 MNHEY, CDR2 SVGEGT. This CDR3 comprises 15 residues. The CDR3 here is CASSYSGADLRGQYF. The CDR3 DNA follows: TGTGCCAGCAGTTACTCAGGAGCCGACCTACGAGGGCAGTACTTC.

The CDR3 sequence: CASSPQDGTSGSTDTQYF. CDR3 bases: TGTGCCAGCAGCCCTCAGGACGGGACTAGCGGGAGCACAGATACGCAGTATTTT. V gene TRBV28 combines with J gene TRBJ2-3; 12 bases are a match to TRBD2. J gave up 0 bases and V 6 bases, and 10 bases lay outside the gene matches. The CDR3 contains 18 residues. The germline gives CDR1 MDHEN, CDR2 SYDVKM.

The rearrangement links TRBV30 to TRBJ1-4, with TRBD1 matching 11 bases. V lost 7 bases to trimming and J lost 12 bases; unmatched junction nucleotides: 7. This CDR3 spans 12 amino acids. The germline CDR1 and CDR2 sequences are GTSNPN and SVGIG (reference sequence). CDR3 in DNA: TGTGCCTTCGGACAGGGGGCCGTGGAACTGTTTTTT. It specifies CAFGQGAVELFF.

Regarding this clonotype: The junction does not match germline at one end; this may be a read error. The chain joins TRBV7-2 to TRBJ2-7; D is undetermined. CDR1 and CDR2 (germline): SGHTA, FQGNSA. The CDR3 runs to 15 residues. The CDR3: CAGSLDSQATGEQYF. The DNA of the CDR3 is TGTGCCGGCAGCTTAGATAGTCAAGCTACTGGCGAGCAGTACTTC.

This chain connects TRBV20-1 to TRBJ2-7, with D unresolved. This CDR3 comprises 14 residues. Trimming stripped 1 base from V and 2 bases from J, with 12 bases between. Germline V CDR1 and CDR2: DFQATT, SNEGSKA (reference sequence). CDR3: CSARVRFRAYEQYF. CDR3 DNA: TGCAGTGCTAGAGTTCGTTTTAGGGCCTACGAGCAGTACTTC.

V usage is TRBV7-9 and J usage is TRBJ2-5; D is possibly TRBD1 (6 bases). The germline V and J ends were trimmed by 4 bases and 2 bases, with 11 bases remaining between them. This CDR3 has 14 amino acids. Germline CDR1 reads SEHNR; CDR2 reads FQNEAQ (reference sequence). The CDR3 DNA reads as TGTGCCAGCAGCTCTAAGGACAGACAAGAGACCCAGTACTTC. Protein sequence: CASSSKDRQETQYF.